This entry features one TCR beta chain sequence. Noted time point: late sampling 161 to 241 days after vaccination in a few convalescent patients. This sample is drawn from a study of vaccination and CD4 T cells after COVID-19. Study overall: Four females and six males made up the convalescents, with two Hispanic.

The V end lost 8 bases, the J end lost 8 bases, and 16 bases lay between the germline ends. The germline V gene encodes CDR1 MNHNS and CDR2 SASEGT. The CDR3 contains 13 residues. TCRdb analysed the PCR reads with MiXCR anew, one entry per CDR3 protein. The sample lists 25,000 to 30,000 distinct CDR3 sequences; about 50% were seen once. The genes are TRBV6-1 and TRBJ1-3; D is possibly TRBD1 (5 bases). The material sequenced was CD4+ T cells from blood, taken about 7 months after SARS-CoV-2 vaccination. The sequence was collected from a human donor who had recovered from COVID-19. DNA of the CDR3: TGTGCCAGCGACCGCGACAGCTCCTACACCATATATTTT. Encoded protein: CASDRDSSYTIYF.